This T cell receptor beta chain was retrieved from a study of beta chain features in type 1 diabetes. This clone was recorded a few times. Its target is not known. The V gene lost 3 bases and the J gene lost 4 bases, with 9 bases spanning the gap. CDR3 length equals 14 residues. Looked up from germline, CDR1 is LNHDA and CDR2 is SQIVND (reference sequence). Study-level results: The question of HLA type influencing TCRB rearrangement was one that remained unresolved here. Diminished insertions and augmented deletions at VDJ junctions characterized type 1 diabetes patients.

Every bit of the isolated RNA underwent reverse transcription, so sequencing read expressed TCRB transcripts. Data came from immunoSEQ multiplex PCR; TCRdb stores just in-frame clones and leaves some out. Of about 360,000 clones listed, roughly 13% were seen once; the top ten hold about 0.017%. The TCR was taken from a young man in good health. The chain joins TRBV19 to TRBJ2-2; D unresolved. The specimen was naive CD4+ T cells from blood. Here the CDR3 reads CASSITGSTGELFF. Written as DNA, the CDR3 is TGTGCCAGTAGTATTACCGGGTCCACCGGGGAGCTGTTTTTT.